This T cell receptor beta chain was identified during a study of blood T cell repertoires in COVID-19. The wider study: COVID-19 samples from acute and convalescent phases originated in the United States, Italy and Spain. PBMCs, B-cell-depleted T cells, or T cells were the source of the cDNA or gDNA that made up the material.

Authors' analysis steps: From reference gene primer amplification, estimates of nucleated cell counts were derived. Profiled with immunoSEQ multiplex PCR; TCRdb holds only in-frame clones, not every one. D and trimming were read from the DNA, whereas the V and J calls and clone size are those reported in that table. The repertoire holds about 90,000 clones, with 80% to 90% as singletons. CDR1 and CDR2 from the germline V gene are MRHNA and SNTAGT. The CDR3 is made up of 13 amino acids. Trimming cost V 9 bases and J 8 bases; bases outside gene matches: 8. The table lists this clone with a count of one.

This TCR was recovered from a human donor in a cohort sampled during active COVID-19. Sequencing was done on a sample of peripheral blood. The chain employs TRBV6-4 and TRBJ2-3, with 10 nucleotides matching TRBD2. The CDR3 DNA reads as TGTGCCAGGTTGACTAGCGGGCGGGGTACGCAGTATTTT. Residues: CARLTSGRGTQYF.